Detailed here is one TCR beta chain. This clone was seen a single time. There is no known antigen for this receptor. No base-level quality is on record; no much larger clone is a single base apart. The CDR3 has 15 amino acids, counting the end cysteine and phenylalanine. Of the read, only the CDR3 DNA is kept; its 45 bases are in frame from base 1. V is pared back by 7 bases and J by 3 bases, with 13 bases lying between the germline termini. Sequences LNHDA (CDR1) and SQIVND (CDR2) are obtained from the germline V gene (reference sequence). This entry comes from a study of blood T cell repertoires in COVID-19 (dated by TCRdb to about 2020). With regard to the full study: The collaborator samples originated in the United States, Italy and Spain and spanned the acute and convalescent phases of COVID-19. The sample metadata nearly always contained a de-identified subject ID, COVID-19 status, age in years and sex. Where available, HLA class I and class II types were obtained from metadata supplied by the sample provider rather than from assay-based typing. The samples were drawn from two sources: the first 160 participants of the ongoing ImmuneRACE study, and 1,254 subjects contributed by 6 global collaborators. Subjects who had been exposed to COVID-19, were actively infected with it, or had recovered from it provided the deeply sampled blood TCRbeta repertoires that made up the dataset. The prospective study material was composed of cDNA or gDNA derived from T cells, B-cell-depleted T cells, or PBMCs. The repertoires were made available in a free public database intended to serve as a resource for research on the immune response to SARS-CoV-2. Summary of the overall study and its limitations: How much clinical and demographic metadata was included differed by source and by participant, and the metadata was provided uncurated.

TCRbeta CDR3 regions were amplified from genomic DNA by means of the immunoSEQ Assay, a bias-controlled multiplex PCR. As for the original processing: The number of nucleated cells in each sample was estimated from the amplification of reference gene primers within the assay. Sequence reads were collapsed and filtered to measure the absolute abundance of every unique TCRbeta CDR3 rearrangement. Productive Simpson clonality was computed per sample as the square root of Simpson's diversity index over productive rearrangements. The table was pulled from immuneACCESS by TCRdb, which kept in-frame rearrangements only. Such tables lose some clones; where checked, under half of the loss comes from unresolved V genes, and the rest has no known cause. V and J calls and clone size come straight from that table; D and trimming were deduced from the DNA. This sample gives 85,000 to 100,000 clones in total; 80% of them show up just once. The ten top clones hold 8.7% of the sample.

Another Seattle source contributed samples from volunteer blood donors who had recovered from COVID-19. The collaborating institutions used their own protocols to collect whole blood in K2EDTA tubes. For TCRbeta analysis, collaborator samples were shipped as frozen whole blood, as isolated PBMCs, or as DNA extracted from either sample type. The source is a man aged 50 to 59 who had recovered from COVID-19. The chain joins TRBV19 to TRBJ1-6, with TRBD1 as a weak D call on 5 bases. The sequenced sample consisted of peripheral blood. The nucleotide sequence is TGTGCCAGTACCTCGGACACCAACTATAATTCACCCCTCCACTTT. This translates into CASTSDTNYNSPLHF.